The present T cell receptor beta chain was sequenced within a study of blood T cell repertoires in COVID-19. Turning to the study itself: The United States, Italy and Spain supplied acute and convalescent COVID-19 samples. Nucleic acid was either cDNA or gDNA, and it came from T cells, B-cell-depleted T cells, or PBMCs.

Study processing details: Amplification from reference gene primers served as the basis for estimated nucleated cell counts. Produced via immunoSEQ multiplex PCR; TCRdb's table is partial and in-frame only. D and trimming were read from the DNA, whereas the V and J calls and clone size are those reported in that table. Of 40,000 or so clones in the sample, roughly four fifths are singletons; the top ten hold roughly 40%. With regard to this clone: The same CDR3 can be traced to other DNA sequences in this sample.

In germline, CDR1 is MNHEY, CDR2 SVGAGI. Between the trimmed V and J ends, which lost 2 bases and 6 bases, there was a span of 8 bases. There are 12 residues in the CDR3. The chain recombines TRBV6-5 with TRBJ2-7, with a weak D call TRBD2 (5 bases). This receptor was identified in a man in his forties with active or convalescent COVID-19. The material sequenced was peripheral blood. CDR3 nucleotides: TGTGCCAGCAGTTACCGGGGTGGCGAGCAGTACTTC. Its translation: CASSYRGGEQYF.